The table lists the clone carrying this TCR beta chain with a few counts. Its matching antigen is unknown. Clinical symptoms, serum thyroxine and TRAb, thyroid ultrasound and orbital computed tomography together formed the diagnostic basis. RNA transcripts gave rise to amplified TCR beta CDR3 regions. Using the HTBI primer set, a first-round RT-PCR was run on the TCR CDR3. From the multiplex PCR reads, TCRdb called clonotypes with MiXCR, one entry per CDR3 protein. In the table there are roughly 800,000 distinct CDR3 sequences, about two fifths of which are singletons. Germline CDR1 reads SGDLS; CDR2 reads YYNGEE. This CDR3 contains 16 residues. Trimming took off 4 bases at V and 0 bases at J, with 16 bases between the two ends. The sample belongs to a study of T cells in Graves' hyperthyroidism and ophthalmopathy. General observations from the study: Blood also showed most of the thyroid clonotypes that were expanded above 0.001. By a 13 V-J model, ophthalmopathy was set apart from stable hyperthyroidism.

The clonotype was recovered from a man between 18 and 35 years old with Graves' hyperthyroidism. The chain combines TRBV9 with TRBJ2-5; weak D call: TRBD2 (6 bases). The sample comprised blood. This CDR3 is CASSQPGEGYQETQYF. CDR3 coding DNA: TGTGCCAGCAGCCAACCGGGGGAAGGGTACCAAGAGACCCAGTACTTC.